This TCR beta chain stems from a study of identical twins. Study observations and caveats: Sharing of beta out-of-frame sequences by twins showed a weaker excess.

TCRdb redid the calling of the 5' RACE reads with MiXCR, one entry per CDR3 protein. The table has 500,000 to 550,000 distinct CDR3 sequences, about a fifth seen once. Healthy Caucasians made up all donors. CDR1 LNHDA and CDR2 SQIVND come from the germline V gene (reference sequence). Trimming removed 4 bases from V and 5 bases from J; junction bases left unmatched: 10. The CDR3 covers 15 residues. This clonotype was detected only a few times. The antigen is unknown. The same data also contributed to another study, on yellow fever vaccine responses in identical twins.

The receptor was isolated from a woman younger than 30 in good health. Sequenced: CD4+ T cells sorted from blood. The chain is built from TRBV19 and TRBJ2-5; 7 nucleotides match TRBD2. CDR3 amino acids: CASSKDGLVGETQYF. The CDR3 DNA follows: TGTGCCAGTAGTAAAGATGGACTAGTGGGGGAGACCCAGTACTTC.